This entry features one TCR beta chain sequence. The antigen it recognizes is unknown. No much larger clone is present one base from it, and per-base qualities are unavailable. This sample was included in a study of blood T cell repertoires in COVID-19 (dated by TCRdb to the early 2020s). With respect to the entire study: The collaborator samples originated in the United States, Italy and Spain and spanned the acute and convalescent phases of COVID-19. Sample metadata almost always included a de-identified subject ID, COVID-19 status, age in years and sex. HLA class I and class II types, where available, came from metadata supplied by the sample provider rather than from assay-based typing. The prospective study material was composed of cDNA or gDNA derived from T cells, B-cell-depleted T cells, or PBMCs. The repertoires were made available in a free public database intended to serve as a resource for research on the immune response to SARS-CoV-2. The dataset comprised deeply sampled blood TCRbeta repertoires from subjects exposed to, actively infected with, or recovered from COVID-19. The samples were drawn from two sources: the first 160 participants of the ongoing ImmuneRACE study, and 1,000 to 1,500 subjects contributed by 6 global collaborators. What the work shows at the level of the full study, not this receptor alone: The quantity of clinical and demographic metadata differed by source and by participant and was supplied without curation.

In the prospective study, participants were about 18 to 100 years old, resided in fewer than 25 geographic areas of the United States, and were enrolled through a virtual design. In the prospective study, participants were assigned to cohorts based on the clinical history participants reported in a screening survey and a study questionnaire. Each participant in the prospective study had whole blood, serum and a nasopharyngeal or oropharyngeal swab collected by mobile phlebotomists. Over a 2-month period, participants in the prospective study had the option of providing additional blood draws and questionnaires. Prospective study blood samples were shipped either frozen or at room temperature before DNA extraction. TCRbeta CDR3 regions were amplified from genomic DNA by means of the immunoSEQ Assay, a bias-controlled multiplex PCR. As for the original processing: Within the assay, amplification of reference gene primers was used to estimate how many nucleated cells each sample contained. To quantify the absolute abundance of each unique TCRbeta CDR3 rearrangement, sequence reads were collapsed and filtered. For each sample, productive Simpson clonality was calculated as the square root of Simpson's diversity index across productive rearrangements. The table comes from immuneACCESS by way of TCRdb, which keeps in-frame sequences with V and J called. Part of the clones is missing from these tables; in studies checked, under half for an unresolved V gene and the rest for unknown reasons. The V and J calls and clone size come from that table; D and trimming were worked out from the DNA. The sample profile shows about 160,000 clones; 65% to 85% of them were found once. Roughly 5% of the sample lies in the top ten.

From the cysteine up to the phenylalanine, the CDR3 has a length of 12 residues. CDR3 DNA is the only sequence kept; it has 36 bases, read in frame from the first base. V lost 6 bases and J lost 3 bases; the stretch between them is 8 bases long. Sequenced input: PBMCs or T cells enriched from blood (not recorded which). The chain couples TRBV12-3 or TRBV12-4 to TRBJ1-2; the D gene is not confidently resolved. This TCR came from a woman aged 35 to 49 with acute COVID-19. In nucleotide form, the sequence is TGTGCCAGCAGCATAGCTTACTATGGCTACACCTTC. This encodes CASSIAYYGYTF.